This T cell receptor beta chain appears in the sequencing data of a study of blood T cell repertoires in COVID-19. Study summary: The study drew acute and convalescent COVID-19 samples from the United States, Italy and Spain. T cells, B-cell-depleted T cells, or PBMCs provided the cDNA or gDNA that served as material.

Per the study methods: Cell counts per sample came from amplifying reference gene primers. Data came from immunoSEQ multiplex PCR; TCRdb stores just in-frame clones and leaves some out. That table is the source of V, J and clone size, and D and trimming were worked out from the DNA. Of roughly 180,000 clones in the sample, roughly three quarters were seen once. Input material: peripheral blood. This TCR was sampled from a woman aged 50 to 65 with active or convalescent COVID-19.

The CDR3 DNA reads TGTGCCAGCAGCCGGAACCAGGTAGACACTGAAGCTTTCTTT. It encodes CASSRNQVDTEAFF. The rearrangement uses TRBV11-2 and TRBJ1-1; the D is unclear. Germline V lookup: CDR1 SGHAT, CDR2 FQNNGV. Trimming removed 5 bases from V and 3 bases from J, with 13 bases in between. The CDR3 is 14 amino acids. The whole variable domain, filled in from reference TRBV11-2 and TRBJ1-1, reads EAGVAQSPRYKIIEKRQSVAFWCNPISGHATLYWYQQILGQGPKLLIQFQNNGVVDDSQLPKDRFSAERLKGVDSTLKIQPAKLEDSAVYLCASSRNQVDTEAFFGQGTRLTVV.